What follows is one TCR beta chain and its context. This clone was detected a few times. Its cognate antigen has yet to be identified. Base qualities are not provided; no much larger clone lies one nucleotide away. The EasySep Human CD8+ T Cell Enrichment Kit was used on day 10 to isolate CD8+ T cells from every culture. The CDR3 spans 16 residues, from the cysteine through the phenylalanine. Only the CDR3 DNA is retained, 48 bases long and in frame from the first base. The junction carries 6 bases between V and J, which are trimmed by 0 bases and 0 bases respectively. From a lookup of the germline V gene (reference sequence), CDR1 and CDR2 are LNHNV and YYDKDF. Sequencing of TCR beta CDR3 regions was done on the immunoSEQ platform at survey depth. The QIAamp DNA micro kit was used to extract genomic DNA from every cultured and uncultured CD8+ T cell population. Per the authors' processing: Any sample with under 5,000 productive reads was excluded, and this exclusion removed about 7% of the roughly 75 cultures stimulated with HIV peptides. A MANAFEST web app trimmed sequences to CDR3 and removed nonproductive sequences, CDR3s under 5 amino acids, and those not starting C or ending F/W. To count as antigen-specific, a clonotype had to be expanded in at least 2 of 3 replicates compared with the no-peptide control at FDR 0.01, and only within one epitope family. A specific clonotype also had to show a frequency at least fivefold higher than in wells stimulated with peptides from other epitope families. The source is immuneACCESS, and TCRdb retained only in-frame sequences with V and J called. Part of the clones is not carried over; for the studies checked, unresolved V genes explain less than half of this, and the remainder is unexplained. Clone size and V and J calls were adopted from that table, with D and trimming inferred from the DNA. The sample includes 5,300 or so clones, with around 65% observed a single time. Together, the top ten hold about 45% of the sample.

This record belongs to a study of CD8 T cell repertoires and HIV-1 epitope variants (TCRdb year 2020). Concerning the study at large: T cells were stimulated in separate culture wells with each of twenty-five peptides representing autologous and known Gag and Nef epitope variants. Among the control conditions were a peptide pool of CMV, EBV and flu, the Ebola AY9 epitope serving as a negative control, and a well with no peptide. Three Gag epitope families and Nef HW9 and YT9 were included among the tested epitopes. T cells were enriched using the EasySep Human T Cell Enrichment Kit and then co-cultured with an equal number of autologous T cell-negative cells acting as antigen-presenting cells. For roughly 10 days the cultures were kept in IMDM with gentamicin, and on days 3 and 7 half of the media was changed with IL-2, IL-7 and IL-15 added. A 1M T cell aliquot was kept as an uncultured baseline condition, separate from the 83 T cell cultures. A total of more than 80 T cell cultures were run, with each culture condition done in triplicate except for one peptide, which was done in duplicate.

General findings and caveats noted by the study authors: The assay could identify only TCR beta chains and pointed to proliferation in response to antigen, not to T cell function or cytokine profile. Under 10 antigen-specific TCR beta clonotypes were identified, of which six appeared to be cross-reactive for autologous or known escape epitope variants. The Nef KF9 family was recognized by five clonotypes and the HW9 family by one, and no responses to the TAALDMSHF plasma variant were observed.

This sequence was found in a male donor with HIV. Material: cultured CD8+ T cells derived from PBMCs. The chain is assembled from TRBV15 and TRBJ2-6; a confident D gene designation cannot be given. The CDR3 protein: CATSRDRGSGANVLTF. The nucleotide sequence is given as TGTGCCACCAGCAGAGATCGCGGCTCTGGGGCCAACGTCCTGACTTTC.